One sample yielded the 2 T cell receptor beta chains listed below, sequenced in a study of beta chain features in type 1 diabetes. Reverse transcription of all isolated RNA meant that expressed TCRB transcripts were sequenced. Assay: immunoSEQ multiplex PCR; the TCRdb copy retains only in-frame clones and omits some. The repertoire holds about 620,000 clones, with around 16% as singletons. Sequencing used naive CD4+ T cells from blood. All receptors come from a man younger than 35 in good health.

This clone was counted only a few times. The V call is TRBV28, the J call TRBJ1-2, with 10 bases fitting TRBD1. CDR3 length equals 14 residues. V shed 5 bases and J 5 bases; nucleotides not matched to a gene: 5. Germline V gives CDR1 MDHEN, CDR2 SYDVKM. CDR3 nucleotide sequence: TGTGCCAGCAGTACTCGACAGGGGGCATATGGCTACACCTTC. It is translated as CASSTRQGAYGYTF.

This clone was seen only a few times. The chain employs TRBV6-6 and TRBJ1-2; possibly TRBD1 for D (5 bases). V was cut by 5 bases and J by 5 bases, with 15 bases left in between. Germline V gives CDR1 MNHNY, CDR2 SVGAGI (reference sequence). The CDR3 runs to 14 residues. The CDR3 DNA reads TGTGCCAGCAGTACCTCGTGGGGCTCGTATGGCTACACCTTC. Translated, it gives CASSTSWGSYGYTF.